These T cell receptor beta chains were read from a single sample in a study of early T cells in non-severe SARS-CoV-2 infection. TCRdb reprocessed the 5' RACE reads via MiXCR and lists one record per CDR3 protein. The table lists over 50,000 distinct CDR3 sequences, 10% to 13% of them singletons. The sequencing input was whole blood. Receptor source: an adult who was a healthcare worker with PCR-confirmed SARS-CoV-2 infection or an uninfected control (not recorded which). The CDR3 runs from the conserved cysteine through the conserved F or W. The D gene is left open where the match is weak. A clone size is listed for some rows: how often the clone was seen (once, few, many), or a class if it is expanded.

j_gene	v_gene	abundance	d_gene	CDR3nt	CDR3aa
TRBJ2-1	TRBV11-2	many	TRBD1	TGTGCCAGCAGCTCTTTCAGGGGGCCCACCGGCAATGAGCAGTTCTTC	CASSSFRGPTGNEQFF
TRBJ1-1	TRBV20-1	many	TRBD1	TGCAGTGCTTTGACAGGGGCGAACACTGAAGCTTTCTTT	CSALTGANTEAFF
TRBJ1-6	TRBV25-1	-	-	TGTGCCAGCAGACAGCCCCGGCCAAATTCACCCCTCCACTTT	CASRQPRPNSPLHF
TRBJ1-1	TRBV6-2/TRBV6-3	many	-	TGTGCCAGCAGTCCCGGTGAGGCAGCAGAAGCTTTCTTT	CASSPGEAAEAFF
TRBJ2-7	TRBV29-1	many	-	TGCAGCGGGGGGCGGTCGTCATACGAGCAGTACTTC	CSGGRSSYEQYF
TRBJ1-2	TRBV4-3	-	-	TGCGCCAGCAGCCAAGAGGCCCGAGCTAACTATGGCTACACCTTC	CASSQEARANYGYTF
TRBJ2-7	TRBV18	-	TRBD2	TGTGCCAGCCAATCCCCGGGAGGGGCAGGCGAGCAGTACTTC	CASQSPGGAGEQYF
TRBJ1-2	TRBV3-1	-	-	TGTGCCAGCAGCCAGGCGGGACTCGGCTACACCTTC	CASSQAGLGYTF
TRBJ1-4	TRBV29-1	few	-	TGCAGCGTAACAGGTCGATCTAATGAAAAACTGTTTTTT	CSVTGRSNEKLFF
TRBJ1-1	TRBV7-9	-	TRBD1	TGTGCCAGCAGCCCATCGGACAGGGGATGGGCTTTCTTT	CASSPSDRGWAFF
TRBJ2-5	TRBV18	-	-	TGTGCCAGCTCAACAAGGAAAGAGACCCAGTACTTC	CASSTRKETQYF
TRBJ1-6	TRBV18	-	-	TGTGCCAGCTCGGAGACAGCCCTCTATAATTCACCCCTCCACTTT	CASSETALYNSPLHF
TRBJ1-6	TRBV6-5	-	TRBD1	TGTGCCAGCAGAATGGGGCCCCAGGGGGTCGGATCACCCCTCCACTTT	CASRMGPQGVGSPLHF
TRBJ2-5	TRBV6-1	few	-	TGTGCCAGCAGCGAATTGCGGGGACAGACTCAAGAGACCCAGTACTTC	CASSELRGQTQETQYF
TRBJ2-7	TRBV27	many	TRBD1	TGTGCCAGCAGTTTATCCCCGGGACAGAGGTACTACGAGCAGTACTTC	CASSLSPGQRYYEQYF
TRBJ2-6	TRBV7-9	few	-	TGTGCCAGCAGCTTCGGACCCGGCTCTGGGGCCAACGTCCTGACTTTC	CASSFGPGSGANVLTF
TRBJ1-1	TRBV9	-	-	TGTGCCAGCAGCGTAGGAAGCAGGGTGAAAGATGAACCTTTCTTT	CASSVGSRVKDEPFF
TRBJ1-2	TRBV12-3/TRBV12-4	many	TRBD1	TGTGCCAGCTCTCTGGGACAGGGGTCTGGCTACACCTTC	CASSLGQGSGYTF
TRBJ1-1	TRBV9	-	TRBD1	TGTGCCAGCAGCGGCTCCGAGGACAGGTCGGACACTGAAGCTTTCTTT	CASSGSEDRSDTEAFF